This TCR beta chain came from a study of vaccination and CD4 T cells after COVID-19. Looking at the study overall: A median of approximately 72 days (range 14 to 241) separated dose two from the taking of post-vaccine samples.

Treatment specified: approximately nine-day PBMC culture with coronavirus spike peptide pools or control peptides (ViraFEST assay). After expanding antigen-specific T cells with peptide pools, ViraFEST sequenced their TCRs. Researchers reported culturing approximately 2 million PBMCs per well with 8 to 10 IU/ml IL-2 and 10 ug/ml peptide pools. On this clonotype itself: What it binds is not known.

The CDR3 is made up of 14 amino acids. Germline lookup yields CDR1 DFQATT and CDR2 SNEGSKA (reference sequence). V lost 6 bases to trimming and J lost 4 bases; unmatched junction nucleotides: 10. With the Oncomine TCR Beta short-read assay, DNA from cultured CD4+ T cells was sequenced. TCRdb used MiXCR to reprocess the PCR reads, holding one entry per CDR3 protein. This table holds around 12,000 distinct CDR3 sequences, approximately 62% found once. This chain uses TRBV20-1 with TRBJ2-5; TRBD2 matches 8 bases. The clonotype was recovered from a human donor who had recovered from COVID-19. The sequencing sample was made of CD4+ T cells from blood, cultured in vitro. CDR3 nucleotide sequence: TGCAGTGCAGGGGCTACGGGAGGGCGAGAGACCCAGTACTTC. Its protein product is CSAGATGGRETQYF.